This T cell receptor (beta chain) was documented in a study of T-cell memory formation after mild COVID-19. Study findings and constraints: Memory from before infection featured some responding clones, which suggests cross-reactive memory joined. Contracting clones localized mainly to CM and EM when CD4+ and mainly to EMRA when CD8+.

This clonotype was observed once. Its antigen remains unknown. 5'RACE with constant-segment primers built TCRalpha and TCRbeta cDNA libraries with UMIs. From the 5' RACE reads, TCRdb called clonotypes with MiXCR, one entry per CDR3 protein. The sample includes 250,000 to 350,000 distinct CDR3 sequences, just under 20% of them seen just once. CDR1 SEHNR and CDR2 FQNEAQ come from the germline V gene (reference sequence). The CDR3 consists of 12 residues. Trimming took off 1 base at V and 10 bases at J, with 10 bases between the two ends. V and J are TRBV7-9 and TRBJ1-1; D call uncertain. This TCR came from a man between 18 and 29 years old who had mild COVID-19 (a few samples of this study predate the infection). Cell type and time point are not known. The sequenced sample was PBMCs or a T cell subset sorted from them (not recorded which). CDR3 nucleotide sequence: TGTGCCAGCAGCTTAGATTTCGTAGGAGCTTTCTTT. Translation: CASSLDFVGAFF.